These T cell receptor beta chains were read from a single sample in a study of OX40 agonist ivuxolimab in advanced cancers. The repertoire was sequenced with immunoSEQ multiplex PCR; TCRdb's copy has only in-frame clones and lacks some. This sample has about 69,000 clones, with about 88% found just once. Here the sequenced sample was CD4+ or CD8+ T cells sorted from blood, taken in a trial of the OX40 agonist ivuxolimab. The origin of the receptors is an adult with an advanced solid tumor such as melanoma, head and neck, liver or kidney cancer. Each CDR3 is given with its conserved first and last residue. A D gene is named only where the DNA matches it firmly. Clone size is not always given. Where it is, it says once, few, many or a class for expanded clones.

>TRBD2|NA|TRBV5-8|TRBJ2-3
CASSRTSGSTDTQYF
TGTGCCAGCAGCCGGACTAGCGGGAGCACAGATACGCAGTATTTT
>NA|NA|TRBV30|TRBJ1-2
CAWSPGYGYTF
TGTGCCTGGAGTCCGGGCTATGGCTACACCTTC
>TRBD2|NA|TRBV5-5|TRBJ2-1
CASSLVASGFNEQFF
TGTGCCAGCAGCCTGGTCGCTAGCGGGTTCAATGAGCAGTTCTTC
>TRBD1|NA|TRBV6-5|TRBJ1-2
CASSYDRVNYGYTF
TGTGCCAGCAGTTATGACAGGGTGAACTATGGCTACACCTTC
>NA|NA|TRBV6-6|TRBJ1-4
CASSYLQINEKLFF
TGTGCCAGCAGTTACTTACAAATTAATGAAAAACTGTTTTTT
>NA|NA|TRBV30|TRBJ1-2
CAWTGFYYGYTF
TGTGCCTGGACGGGTTTCTACTATGGCTACACCTTC
>NA|NA|TRBV2|TRBJ2-7
CASSGSYEQYF
TGTGCCAGCAGCGGGTCGTACGAGCAGTACTTC
>NA|once|TRBV4-3|TRBJ2-2
CASSQEKKGGTGELFF
TGCGCCAGCAGCCAAGAAAAGAAGGGGGGCACCGGGGAGCTGTTTTTT
>NA|medium-sized|TRBV27|TRBJ1-1
CASSLQGSDTEAFF
TGTGCCAGCAGTTTACAGGGGTCGGACACTGAAGCTTTCTTT
>NA|NA|TRBV2|TRBJ1-1
CASKKGNTEAFF
TGTGCCAGCAAAAAGGGGAACACTGAAGCTTTCTTT
>NA|NA|TRBV4-2|TRBJ2-1
CASSSLNREWNEQFF
TGTGCCAGCAGCTCGCTCAACCGGGAATGGAATGAGCAGTTCTTC
>NA|NA|TRBV6-1|TRBJ2-7
CASSRLGGGVWEQYF
TGTGCCAGCAGTCGACTAGGGGGAGGTGTGTGGGAGCAGTACTTC
>TRBD2|NA|TRBV5-1|TRBJ2-5
CASSSLSGRARQETQYF
TGCGCCAGCAGCTCTCTTAGCGGGAGGGCACGGCAAGAGACCCAGTACTTC
>NA|NA|TRBV7-2|TRBJ1-3
CASSFDSQNRNTIYF
TGTGCCAGCAGCTTTGACAGTCAGAACCGAAACACCATATATTTT
>NA|few|TRBV7-2|TRBJ2-1
CASSLPSLGREQFF
TGTGCCAGCAGCTTACCAAGTCTTGGGCGTGAGCAGTTCTTC
>NA|few|TRBV11-2|TRBJ2-1
CASSLQLESEQFF
TGTGCCAGCAGCTTGCAATTAGAATCTGAGCAGTTCTTC
>NA|NA|TRBV7-2|TRBJ2-6
CASSSLGANVLTF
TGTGCCAGCAGCTCCCTAGGGGCCAACGTCCTGACTTTC
>NA|NA|TRBV19|TRBJ2-5
CASSIAGVRETQYF
TGTGCCAGTAGTATAGCGGGAGTGCGTGAGACCCAGTACTTC
>NA|NA|TRBV10-2|TRBJ2-2
CASSEWHPDANTGELFF
TGCGCCAGCAGTGAGTGGCACCCCGACGCGAACACCGGGGAGCTGTTTTTT
>NA|NA|TRBV19|TRBJ1-3
CASSMYGSGNTIYF
TGTGCCAGTAGTATGTATGGTAGTGGAAACACCATATATTTT
>NA|NA|TRBV5-6|TRBJ2-7
CASSLRGSGEQYF
TGTGCCAGCAGCTTGCGGGGAAGCGGCGAGCAGTACTTC
>TRBD1|NA|TRBV5-1|TRBJ2-1
CASSLRGGEGLEQFF
TGCGCCAGCAGCTTAAGAGGGGGCGAGGGGCTTGAGCAGTTCTTC